This T cell receptor beta chain stems from a study of early T cells in non-severe SARS-CoV-2 infection. Study-level points and caveats: Lookups in VDJdb leaned toward anti-spike CD8 responses and missed private and CD4 specificities.

This clonotype was detected a few times. No antigen is known for it. Molecules of cDNA were individually given unique molecular identifiers that were attached to them. One entry per CDR3 protein results from TCRdb running MiXCR on the 5' RACE reads. The table includes 50,000 to 80,000 distinct CDR3 sequences, more than 4% detected once. There are 13 residues in the CDR3. Germline V gene sequence: CDR1 SQVTM, CDR2 ANQGSEA. Trimming removed 4 bases at V and 0 bases at J, with 10 bases between. This receptor was identified in an adult who was a healthcare worker with PCR-confirmed SARS-CoV-2 infection or an uninfected control (not recorded which). The sample was whole blood. This rearrangement joins TRBV29-1 to TRBJ2-7; the D gene is possibly TRBD1 (6 bases). The CDR3 DNA reads as TGCAGCGTTGTTAACAGGGACTCCTACGAGCAGTACTTC. It specifies CSVVNRDSYEQYF.